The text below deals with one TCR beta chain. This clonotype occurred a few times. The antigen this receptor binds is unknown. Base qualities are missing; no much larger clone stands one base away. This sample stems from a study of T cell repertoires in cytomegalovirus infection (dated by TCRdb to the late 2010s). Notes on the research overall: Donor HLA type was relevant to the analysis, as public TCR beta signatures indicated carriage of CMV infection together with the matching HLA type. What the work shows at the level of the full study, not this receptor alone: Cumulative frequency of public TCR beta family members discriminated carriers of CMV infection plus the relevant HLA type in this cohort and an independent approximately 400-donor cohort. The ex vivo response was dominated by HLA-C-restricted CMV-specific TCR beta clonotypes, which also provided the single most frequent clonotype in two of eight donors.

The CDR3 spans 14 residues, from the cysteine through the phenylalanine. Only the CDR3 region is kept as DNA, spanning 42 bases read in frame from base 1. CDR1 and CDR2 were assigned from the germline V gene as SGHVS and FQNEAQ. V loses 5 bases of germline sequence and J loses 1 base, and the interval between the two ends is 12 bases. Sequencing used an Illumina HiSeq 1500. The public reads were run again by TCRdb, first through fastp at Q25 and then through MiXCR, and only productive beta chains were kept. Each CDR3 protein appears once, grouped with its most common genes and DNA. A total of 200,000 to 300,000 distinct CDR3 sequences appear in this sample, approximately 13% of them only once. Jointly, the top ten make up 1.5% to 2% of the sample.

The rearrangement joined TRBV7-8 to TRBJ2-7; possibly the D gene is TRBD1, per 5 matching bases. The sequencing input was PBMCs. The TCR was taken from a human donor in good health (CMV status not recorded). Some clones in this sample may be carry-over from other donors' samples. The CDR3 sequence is CASSRQTDSYEQYF. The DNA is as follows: TGTGCCAGCAGCCGTCAGACAGATTCCTACGAGCAGTACTTC.